This is a list of T cell receptor beta chains from one sample in a study of blood T cells in healthy people across ages. TCRdb reprocessed the 5' RACE reads via MiXCR and lists one record per CDR3 protein. The table includes about 670,000 distinct CDR3 sequences, about 51% detected once. The specimen was blood. Source of these receptors: an elderly woman in good health. Each CDR3 is given with its conserved first and last residue. D genes are given only for firm matches. Clone size appears in some rows only: once, few, many, or a class for an expanded clone.

D	V	J	size	DNA	CDR3
NA	TRBV2	TRBJ2-7	many	TGTGCCAGCAGCTCCTGGGGGTATAGCGAGCAGTACTTC	CASSSWGYSEQYF
NA	TRBV5-1	TRBJ1-2	many	TGCGCCAGCAGCCCGGAGCCTAACTATGGCTACACCTTC	CASSPEPNYGYTF
NA	TRBV29-1	TRBJ2-3	few	TGCAGCGTGGATACGCAGTATTTT	CSVDTQYF
NA	TRBV12-3/TRBV12-4	TRBJ2-5	NA	TGTGCCAGCAGTCGACCCTCCGGAACTAGCATTCATGAGCAGTACTTC	CASSRPSGTSIHEQYF
NA	TRBV12-3/TRBV12-4	TRBJ2-5	many	TGTGCCAGCAGTTTAGTCGGGACCTTGTTTCAGGGGACCCAGTACTTC	CASSLVGTLFQGTQYF
TRBD1	TRBV29-1	TRBJ2-1	many	TGCAGCGCCCGCCGGGACAGGGAGTACAATGAGCAGTTCTTC	CSARRDREYNEQFF
NA	TRBV7-9	TRBJ2-6	NA	TGTGCCAGCAGCTTAGATAAGGGCTCCGGGGCCAACGTCCTGACTTTC	CASSLDKGSGANVLTF
NA	TRBV10-3	TRBJ1-2	NA	TGTGCCATCAATCGTTCCCAGGGTAACTATGGCTACACCTTC	CAINRSQGNYGYTF
NA	TRBV25-1	TRBJ2-5	NA	TGTGCCAGCAGCGATAGGGCAGCCCGGGGGACCCAGTACTTC	CASSDRAARGTQYF
NA	TRBV5-6	TRBJ2-7	NA	TGTGCCAGCAGCTCGCGGACAAGAGCTACCTACGAGCAGTACTTC	CASSSRTRATYEQYF
TRBD2	TRBV25-1	TRBJ2-3	NA	TGTGCCAGCAATCTAGGGGAGGGTACGCAGTATTTT	CASNLGEGTQYF
TRBD1	TRBV7-6	TRBJ2-7	NA	TGTGCCAGCAGCCGAACGGGACAGGGGTTGTACGAGCAGTACTTC	CASSRTGQGLYEQYF
NA	TRBV11-2	TRBJ1-1	NA	TGTGCCAGCAGCTCGGACGGAATGAACACTGAAGCTTTCTTT	CASSSDGMNTEAFF
TRBD2	TRBV7-2	TRBJ2-3	NA	TGTGCCAGCAGCCATAGCGGGAGCCCCCGGGATACGCAGTATTTT	CASSHSGSPRDTQYF
NA	TRBV6-4	TRBJ2-3	NA	TGTGCCAGCAGTAGGAGGGATCGCACAGATACGCAGTATTTT	CASSRRDRTDTQYF
NA	TRBV5-1	TRBJ2-1	once	TGCGCCAGCAGCCCAACCTGGGGAGGGGGCTCCTACAATGAGCAGTTCTTC	CASSPTWGGGSYNEQFF
TRBD1	TRBV25-1	TRBJ1-4	NA	TGTGCCAGCAGTGAAACCGGGACAGGGGTGGAAAAACTGTTTTTT	CASSETGTGVEKLFF
NA	TRBV3-1	TRBJ1-1	NA	TGTGCCAGCAGCCAAGTCCTCGGAACTGAAGCTTTCTTT	CASSQVLGTEAFF
TRBD1	TRBV20-1	TRBJ2-7	NA	TGCAGTGCTAGAGTTGACAGGGGATTAATCTACGAGCAGTACTTC	CSARVDRGLIYEQYF
NA	TRBV18	TRBJ2-7	many	TGTGCCAGCTCACCCCACAGGGCGGGCGAGCAGTACTTC	CASSPHRAGEQYF
TRBD1	TRBV9	TRBJ2-1	NA	TGTGCCAGCAGCGTGCATAAGGGGGACAGCAAAATCTCAGGCTCCTACAATGAGCAGTTCTTC	CASSVHKGDSKISGSYNEQFF
NA	TRBV2	TRBJ1-5	many	TGTGCCAGCAGTGATGGACGGAGCAATCAGCCCCAGCATTTT	CASSDGRSNQPQHF
NA	TRBV20-1	TRBJ2-4	NA	TGCAGTGCTAGTTCTGGGCGTTTAGCCAAAAACATTCAGTACTTC	CSASSGRLAKNIQYF
NA	TRBV6-6	TRBJ2-7	NA	TGTGCCAGCAGTTACCGGGGCTCGACCTACGAGCAGTACTTC	CASSYRGSTYEQYF
TRBD2	TRBV6-5	TRBJ2-4	many	TGTGCCAGCAGTTACACTAGCGGGGTATTTGGGCTGACCAAAAACATTCAGTACTTC	CASSYTSGVFGLTKNIQYF
NA	TRBV10-3	TRBJ2-5	NA	TGTGCCATCAGTGAGAGGCAGGAAGAGACCCAGTACTTC	CAISERQEETQYF
TRBD1	TRBV10-3	TRBJ1-2	few	TGTGCCATCAGTGAGTCGAATGGCAGGGGGCATGGCTACACCTTC	CAISESNGRGHGYTF
TRBD2	TRBV27	TRBJ2-6	NA	TGTGCCAGCAGTTTATTCCCGGGGGGTCCCGTCTCCTCTGGGGCCAACGTCCTGACTTTC	CASSLFPGGPVSSGANVLTF
NA	TRBV29-1	TRBJ1-2	NA	TGCAGCGTTCAGGAAAGGGGCGTTGGCTACACCTTC	CSVQERGVGYTF
TRBD2	TRBV20-1	TRBJ2-5	NA	TGCAGTGCTAGAGTTCAACTCGGGACTAGCGGGGGGACCGAAGAGACCCAGTACTTC	CSARVQLGTSGGTEETQYF
NA	TRBV12-5	TRBJ2-1	few	TGTGCTAGCACTCGGAGCTCCTACAATGAGCAGTTCTTC	CASTRSSYNEQFF
TRBD2	TRBV7-9	TRBJ2-1	NA	TGTGCCAGCAGCTTGAGCGGGGGAGCACCCAATGAGCAGTTCTTC	CASSLSGGAPNEQFF
NA	TRBV9	TRBJ2-6	few	TGTGCCAGCAGCGTAGAAATAACTGGGGCCAACGTCCTGACTTTC	CASSVEITGANVLTF
NA	TRBV12-3/TRBV12-4	TRBJ1-5	NA	TGTGCCAGCAGTTCCATAGGTCTTGGCGCCAATCAGCCCCAGCATTTT	CASSSIGLGANQPQHF
NA	TRBV7-2	TRBJ2-7	NA	TGTGCCAGCAGCAAGACCGAGGTTTCCGAGCAGTACTTC	CASSKTEVSEQYF
TRBD1	TRBV19	TRBJ1-5	few	TGTGCCAGTAGTGACAGGGAGGTTCAGCCCCAGCATTTT	CASSDREVQPQHF
TRBD2	TRBV2	TRBJ2-1	NA	TGTGCCAGCAGTGCGTCGGCGGGAGGGGCAAACAATGAGCAGTTCTTC	CASSASAGGANNEQFF
NA	TRBV9	TRBJ2-7	many	TGTGCCAGCAGCGCCTCGACACGATCCTACGAGCAGTACTTC	CASSASTRSYEQYF
NA	TRBV5-1	TRBJ2-4	NA	TGCGTCAGCAGCTTGGATCTTGACAAAGATCTAGCCAAAAACATTCAGTACTTC	CVSSLDLDKDLAKNIQYF
NA	TRBV7-2	TRBJ1-5	NA	TGTGCCAGCAGCTTAGGCCCGGGCGAGGTTCAGCCCCAGCATTTT	CASSLGPGEVQPQHF
TRBD1	TRBV6-5	TRBJ2-2	many	TGTGCCAGCAGTCACGACAGGGAGAACACCGGGGAGCTGTTTTTT	CASSHDRENTGELFF
NA	TRBV2	TRBJ1-4	once	TGTGCCAGCAGTGAAAGGTGGGCTAATGAAAAACTGTTTTTT	CASSERWANEKLFF
TRBD2	TRBV5-1	TRBJ2-7	once	TGCGCCAGCAGCCCCTTAGCGGGCGGCTACAATGAGCAGTACTTC	CASSPLAGGYNEQYF
TRBD1	TRBV27	TRBJ2-7	NA	TGTGCCAGCAGTTTTTTCCGGGACAGCTACGAGCAGTACTTC	CASSFFRDSYEQYF
TRBD2	TRBV4-1	TRBJ2-7	NA	TGCGCCAGCAGCCAAGATTGGACTAGCGGGGGCACGACAGCCTACGAGCAGTACTTC	CASSQDWTSGGTTAYEQYF
NA	TRBV18	TRBJ2-1	many	TGTGCCAGCCCCCCCGATATAGAGAACCATGAGCAGTTCTTC	CASPPDIENHEQFF